This entry concerns a single T cell receptor (beta chain). These data come from a study of blood T cell repertoires in COVID-19. Per the original methods: Estimates of nucleated cell counts were drawn from the amplification of reference gene primers. Profiled with immunoSEQ multiplex PCR; TCRdb holds only in-frame clones, not every one. V and J calls and clone size are given by that table; D and trimming were obtained from the DNA. The sample yields 250,000 to 350,000 clones, roughly 87% seen once. Germline assignment: CDR1 LNHNV and CDR2 YYDKDF (reference sequence). The CDR3 runs 13 residues. Deletions cut 1 base from V and 4 bases from J, with 5 bases between.

The chain employs TRBV15 and TRBJ2-1; D not certain. The receptor's source is a man younger than 35 with active or convalescent COVID-19. The sequencing sample was made of peripheral blood. The CDR3 spells CATSRVLYNEQFF. CDR3 nucleotides: TGTGCCACCAGCAGAGTCCTGTACAATGAGCAGTTCTTC.